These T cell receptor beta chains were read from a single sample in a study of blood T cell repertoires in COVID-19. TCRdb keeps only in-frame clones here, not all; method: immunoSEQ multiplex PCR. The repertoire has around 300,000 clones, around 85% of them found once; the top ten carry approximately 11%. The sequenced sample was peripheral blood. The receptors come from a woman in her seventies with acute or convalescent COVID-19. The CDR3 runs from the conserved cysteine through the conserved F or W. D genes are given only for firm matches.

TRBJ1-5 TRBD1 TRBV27 CASKGRGQSFQPQHF TGTGCCAGCAAGGGGCGGGGACAGAGCTTCCAGCCCCAGCATTTT
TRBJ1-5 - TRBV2 CASRGGVRQPQHF TGTGCCAGCAGGGGAGGGGTCAGGCAGCCCCAGCATTTT
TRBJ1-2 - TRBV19 CASSTVYGYTF TGTGCCAGTAGTACGGTCTATGGCTACACCTTC
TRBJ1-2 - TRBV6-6 CASSYAPGNYGYTF TGTGCCAGCAGTTACGCCCCAGGGAACTATGGCTACACCTTC
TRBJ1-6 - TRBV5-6 CASSLAGGGGNSPLHF TGTGCCAGCAGCTTGGCAGGAGGAGGTGGTAATTCACCCCTCCACTTT
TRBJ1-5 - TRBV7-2 CASSLSSNQPQHF TGTGCCAGCAGCCTTAGTAGCAATCAGCCCCAGCATTTT
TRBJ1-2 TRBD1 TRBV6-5 CASSSSDRANGYTF TGTGCCAGCAGTAGCTCCGACAGGGCAAATGGCTACACCTTC
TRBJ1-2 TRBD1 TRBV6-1 CASSEAPTGGGYTF TGTGCCAGCAGTGAAGCCCCAACAGGGGGTGGCTACACCTTC
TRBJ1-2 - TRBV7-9 CASSTGDYGYTF TGTGCCAGCAGCACCGGTGATTATGGCTACACCTTC
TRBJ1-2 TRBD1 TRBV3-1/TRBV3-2 CASSLAQTGDYGYTF TGTGCCAGCAGCTTAGCCCAAACAGGGGACTATGGCTACACCTTC
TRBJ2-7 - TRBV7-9 CASSPLYRAVYEQYF TGTGCCAGCAGCCCGCTCTACAGGGCGGTCTACGAGCAGTACTTC
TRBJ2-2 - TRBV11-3 CASSLGGTGIAGELFF TGTGCCAGCAGCTTAGGGGGAACAGGGATTGCCGGGGAGCTGTTTTTT
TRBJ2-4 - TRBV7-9 CASSPVAKNIQYF TGTGCCAGCAGCCCCGTAGCCAAAAACATTCAGTACTTC
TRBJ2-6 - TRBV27 CASSSGQRPSGANVLTF TGTGCCAGCAGTTCAGGACAGAGACCATCTGGGGCCAACGTCCTGACTTTC
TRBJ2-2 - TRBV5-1 CASRVRAPGELFF TGCGCCAGCAGGGTGAGGGCTCCCGGGGAGCTGTTTTTT
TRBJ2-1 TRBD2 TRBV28 CASSPSLAGNNEQFF TGTGCCAGCAGTCCTTCACTAGCGGGGAACAATGAGCAGTTCTTC
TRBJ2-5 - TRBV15 CATSRDNTRRETQYF TGTGCCACCAGCAGAGATAATACTAGACGGGAGACCCAGTACTTC
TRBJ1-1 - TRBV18 CASSPLVRGMNTEAFF TGTGCCAGCTCACCACTCGTCCGGGGGATGAACACTGAAGCTTTCTTT
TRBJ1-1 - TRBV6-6 CASSDQGPNTEAFF TGTGCCAGCAGTGATCAGGGGCCGAACACTGAAGCTTTCTTT